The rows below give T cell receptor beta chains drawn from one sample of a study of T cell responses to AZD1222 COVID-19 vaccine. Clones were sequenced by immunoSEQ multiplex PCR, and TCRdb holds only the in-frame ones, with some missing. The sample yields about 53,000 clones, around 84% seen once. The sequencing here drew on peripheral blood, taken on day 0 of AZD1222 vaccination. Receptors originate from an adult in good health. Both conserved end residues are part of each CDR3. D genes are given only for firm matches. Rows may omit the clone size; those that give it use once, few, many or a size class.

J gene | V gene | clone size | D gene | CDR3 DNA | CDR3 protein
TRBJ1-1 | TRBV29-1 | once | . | TGCAGCGTTGATACCCTCTACTTT | CSVDTLYF
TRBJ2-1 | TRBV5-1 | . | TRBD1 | TGCGCCAGCAGCTCGGGACAGGGGGTTGAGCAGTTCTTC | CASSSGQGVEQFF
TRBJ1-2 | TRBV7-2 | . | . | TGTGCCAGCACCCCCACCCGTAATCAGGGATTCTATGGCTACACCTTC | CASTPTRNQGFYGYTF
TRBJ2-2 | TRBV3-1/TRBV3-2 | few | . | TGTGCCAGCAGCCCCCCAGTAGGCACCGGGGAGCTGTTTTTT | CASSPPVGTGELFF
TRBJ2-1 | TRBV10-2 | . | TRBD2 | TGCGCCAGCAGTGACGGCGGGAGCTCCTACAATGAGCAGTTCTTC | CASSDGGSSYNEQFF
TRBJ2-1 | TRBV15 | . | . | TGTGCCACCAGCAGCTGGGATGAGCAGTTCTTC | CATSSWDEQFF
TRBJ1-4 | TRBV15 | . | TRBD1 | TGTGCCACCAGCAGTGGGACAGCTTATGAAAAACTGTTTTTT | CATSSGTAYEKLFF
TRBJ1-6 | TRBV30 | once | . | TGTGCCTGGAGTGTAGGCGGCGGAGGCGGTCGGCCCCTCCACTTT | CAWSVGGGGGRPLHF
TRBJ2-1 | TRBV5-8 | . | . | TGTGCCAGCAGTCGCGGGTTCAGCTCCTACAATGAGCAGTTCTTC | CASSRGFSSYNEQFF
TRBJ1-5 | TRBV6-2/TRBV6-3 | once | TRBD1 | TGTGCCAGCAGTCCCCGGACAGGGGGAGACAATCAGCCCCAGCATTTT | CASSPRTGGDNQPQHF
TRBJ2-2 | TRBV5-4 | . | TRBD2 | TGTGCCAGCAGCTCCGAGAGCGGGAGGTTCTCCGGGGAGCTGTTTTTT | CASSSESGRFSGELFF
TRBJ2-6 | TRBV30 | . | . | TGTGCCTGGAGGCCCCCTCGCTCTGGGGCCAACGTCCTGACTTTC | CAWRPPRSGANVLTF
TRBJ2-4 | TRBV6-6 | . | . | TGTGCCAGCAGTTACTCGAACTACTACATTCAGTACTTC | CASSYSNYYIQYF
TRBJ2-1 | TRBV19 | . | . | TGTGCCAGTAGTTTCTCAGGGAGGGAGCAGTTCTTC | CASSFSGREQFF
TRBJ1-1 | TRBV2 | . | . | TGTGCCAGCAGTGTTCGACAGATGAACACTGAAGCTTTCTTT | CASSVRQMNTEAFF
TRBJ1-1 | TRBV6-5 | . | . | TGTGCCAGCAAGACCTCGTGGGAAGGGAACACTGAAGCTTTCTTT | CASKTSWEGNTEAFF
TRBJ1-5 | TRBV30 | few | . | TGTGCCTGGAGTCGAGAGGGATCTAGCAATCAGCCCCAGCATTTT | CAWSREGSSNQPQHF
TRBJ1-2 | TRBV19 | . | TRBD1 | TGTGCCAGTAGGGTGGACAGGGGCCTCTATGGCTACACCTTC | CASRVDRGLYGYTF
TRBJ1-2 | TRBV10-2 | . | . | TGCGCCAGCAGCTCCGGGCCCAGTTCGGGCTACACCTTC | CASSSGPSSGYTF
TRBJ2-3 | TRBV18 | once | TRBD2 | TGTGCCAGCTCACCCCAAGGACTAGCTCCAGATACGCAGTATTTT | CASSPQGLAPDTQYF
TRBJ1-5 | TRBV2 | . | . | TGTGCCAGCACCTTCGACAGTAATAGCAATCAGCCCCAGCATTTT | CASTFDSNSNQPQHF
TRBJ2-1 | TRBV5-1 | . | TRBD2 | TGCGCCAGCAGCACGGACTGGACTAGCGGGCGTTCCTACAATGAGCAGTTCTTC | CASSTDWTSGRSYNEQFF
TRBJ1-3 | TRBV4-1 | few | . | TGCGCCAGCAGCCAAGCGTATAAGGGGGGAACTAAGTCTGGAAACACCATATATTTT | CASSQAYKGGTKSGNTIYF
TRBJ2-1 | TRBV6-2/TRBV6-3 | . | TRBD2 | TGTGCCAGCAGTGATCCCGCGGGGGGGCGGGAGGAGCAGTTCTTC | CASSDPAGGREEQFF
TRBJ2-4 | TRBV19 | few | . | TGTGCCAGTAGGTCGGGAGAGGTTGCCAAAAACATTCAGTACTTC | CASRSGEVAKNIQYF
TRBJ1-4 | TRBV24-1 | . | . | TGTGCCACCAGTGAACCCATGAATGAAAAACTGTTTTTT | CATSEPMNEKLFF
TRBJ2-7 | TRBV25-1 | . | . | TGTGCCAGCAGTGAAAACAGGGGGGGCGAGCAGTACTTC | CASSENRGGEQYF
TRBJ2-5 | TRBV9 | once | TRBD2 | TGTGCCAGCAGCGTAGAGTTAGCGGGAGCTTTTGAGACCCAGTACTTC | CASSVELAGAFETQYF
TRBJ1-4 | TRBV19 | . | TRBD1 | TGTGCCAGTAGTGTGACGGAGGACAGGGAGTTTGAAAAACTGTTTTTT | CASSVTEDREFEKLFF
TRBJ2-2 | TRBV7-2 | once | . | TGTGCCAGCAGCCTGCGGGACTGGGGGTCCGGGGAGCTGTTTTTT | CASSLRDWGSGELFF
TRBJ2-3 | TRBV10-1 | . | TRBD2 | TGCGCCAGCAGCTGGCGCGCGGGAGGGCTAGATACGCAGTATTTT | CASSWRAGGLDTQYF
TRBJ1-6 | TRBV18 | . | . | TGTGCCAGCTCACTCCGACAGGCCGGGGACAATTCACCCCTCCACTTT | CASSLRQAGDNSPLHF
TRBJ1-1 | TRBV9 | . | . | TGTGCCAGCAGCGTGACAGGAGAAACTGAAGCTTTCTTT | CASSVTGETEAFF
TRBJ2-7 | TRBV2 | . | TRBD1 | TGTGCCAGCAGGGACAGGGTTTGGTACGAGCAGTACTTC | CASRDRVWYEQYF
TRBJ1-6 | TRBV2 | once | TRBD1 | TGTGCCAGCAGTAAAAGACAGGGGGATAATTCACCCCTCCACTTT | CASSKRQGDNSPLHF
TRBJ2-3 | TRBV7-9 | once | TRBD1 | TGTGCCAGCAGCTTAGGGGACAGGGGTTACACAGATACGCAGTATTTT | CASSLGDRGYTDTQYF
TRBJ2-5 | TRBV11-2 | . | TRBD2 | TGTGCCAGCAGCTTAAGTTCTAGCGGGAGTCGGGAGACCCAGTACTTC | CASSLSSSGSRETQYF
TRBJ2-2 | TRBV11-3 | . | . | TGTGCCAGCCTAGGCGGGGCCACCGGGGAGCTGTTTTTT | CASLGGATGELFF
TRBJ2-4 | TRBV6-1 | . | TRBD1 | TGTGCCAGCAGTGGGACAGGGGTCCTAACCAAAAACATTCAGTACTTC | CASSGTGVLTKNIQYF
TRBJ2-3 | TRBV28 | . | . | TGTGCCAGCAGCTCTCGCGGGGCTAGCACAGATACGCAGTATTTT | CASSSRGASTDTQYF